This T cell receptor (beta chain) was profiled in a study of persistence of HIV-infected CD4 T cells. Study at large: Anti-CD3/anti-CD28 stimulation activated a higher proportion of cells than antigen stimulation, with lower memory fraction.

The V and J ends lost 5 bases and 3 bases, in that order; junction bases with no gene match: 4. This CDR3 has 13 residues. On this clone: Its antigen is undetermined.

The libraries were made with immunoSEQ version 4 in survey mode. Sequenced by immunoSEQ multiplex PCR; TCRdb stores in-frame clones only, minus some. This table holds more than 35,000 clones, roughly 86% found once. This nonspecific control used anti-CD3/anti-CD28 bead stimulation of CD4+ T cells. Responding CD4+ T cells were sorted by upregulation of both CD40 ligand and CD69. This specimen consisted of CD4+ T cells sorted from PBMCs after roughly 18-hour stimulation, obtained from a patient who received antiretroviral therapy. This receptor was identified in an adult man with HIV who was CMV-seropositive. The gene calls are TRBV12-3 or TRBV12-4 and TRBJ2-7; 7 bases agree with TRBD2. The CDR3 reads CASSRGEGYEQYF. CDR3 DNA sequence: TGTGCCAGCAGTCGGGGGGAGGGCTACGAGCAGTACTTC.